These 4 T cell receptor beta chains were all obtained from the same sample, sequenced in a study of cytomegalovirus exposure and HLA in healthy donors. PCR used 60 Vbeta primers and 13 Jbeta primers. Profiled with immunoSEQ multiplex PCR; TCRdb holds only in-frame clones, not every one. This sample carries some 180,000 clones, about 80% of them seen once, and the ten largest clones take about 1.5%. Sample: PBMCs. The receptors stem from a man aged 18 to 35 in good health and CMV-seronegative.

The V call is TRBV30, the J call TRBJ2-5; no clear D. From germline, CDR1 is GTSNPN and CDR2 SVGIG (reference sequence). Trimming shortened V by 4 bases and J by 2 bases, and 8 bases separated the two germline ends. There are 12 residues in the CDR3. DNA of the CDR3: TGTGCCTGGAACGGCGGTCAAGAGACCCAGTACTTC. This translates into CAWNGGQETQYF.

The chain recombines TRBV27 with TRBJ1-2; TRBD1 aligns across 11 bases. Germline assignment: CDR1 MNHEY and CDR2 SMNVEV (reference sequence). With 5 bases clipped from V and 5 bases from J, the junction kept 10 bases outside the gene matches. CDR3 length: 16 amino acids. The chain's CDR3 is CASSPRDRGLIYGYTF. CDR3 DNA: TGTGCCAGCAGTCCCCGGGACAGGGGGTTAATTTATGGCTACACCTTC.

This clone appeared once. V usage is TRBV9 and J usage is TRBJ1-1; no reliable D call. Trimming took 0 bases from V and 0 from J, leaving 9 bases between them. Germline values: CDR1 SGDLS, CDR2 YYNGEE. The CDR3 length is 15 residues. The CDR3 here is CASSVGGGVNTEAFF. CDR3 sequence (DNA): TGTGCCAGCAGCGTAGGAGGAGGTGTGAACACTGAAGCTTTCTTT.

The gene calls are TRBV30 and TRBJ2-1, with D perhaps TRBD1 (7 bases). Germline V CDR1 and CDR2: GTSNPN, SVGIG (reference sequence). The CDR3 is 14 residues long. Trimming cost V 5 bases and J 7 bases, with 18 bases left between them. Here the CDR3 reads CAWRGGNRGNEQFF. In nucleotides, the CDR3 is TGTGCCTGGCGCGGCGGGAACAGGGGTAATGAGCAGTTCTTC.